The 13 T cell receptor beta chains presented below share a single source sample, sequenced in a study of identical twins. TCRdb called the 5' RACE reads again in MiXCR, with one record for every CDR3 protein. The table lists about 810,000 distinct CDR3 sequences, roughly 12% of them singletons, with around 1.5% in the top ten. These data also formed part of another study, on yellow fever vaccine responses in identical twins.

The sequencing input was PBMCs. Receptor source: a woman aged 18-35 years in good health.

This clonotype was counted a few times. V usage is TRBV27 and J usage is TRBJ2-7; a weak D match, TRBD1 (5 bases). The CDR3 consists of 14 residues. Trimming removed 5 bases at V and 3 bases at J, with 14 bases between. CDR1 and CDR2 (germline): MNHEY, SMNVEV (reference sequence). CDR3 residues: CASSATGSLYEQYV. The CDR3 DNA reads TGTGCCAGCAGTGCTACAGGTAGTCTCTACGAGCAGTACGTC.

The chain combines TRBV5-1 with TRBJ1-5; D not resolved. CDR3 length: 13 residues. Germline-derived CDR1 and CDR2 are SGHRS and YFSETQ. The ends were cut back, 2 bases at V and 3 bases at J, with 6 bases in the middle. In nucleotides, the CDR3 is TGCGCCAGCAGCTTCGATATCAATCAGCCCCAGCATTTT. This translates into CASSFDINQPQHF.

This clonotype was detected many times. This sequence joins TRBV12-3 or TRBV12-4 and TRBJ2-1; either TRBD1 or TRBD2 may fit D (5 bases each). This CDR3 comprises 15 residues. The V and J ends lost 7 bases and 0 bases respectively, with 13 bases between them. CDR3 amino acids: CASMGDQISYNEQFF. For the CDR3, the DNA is TGTGCCAGCATGGGGGACCAGATCTCCTACAATGAGCAGTTCTTC.

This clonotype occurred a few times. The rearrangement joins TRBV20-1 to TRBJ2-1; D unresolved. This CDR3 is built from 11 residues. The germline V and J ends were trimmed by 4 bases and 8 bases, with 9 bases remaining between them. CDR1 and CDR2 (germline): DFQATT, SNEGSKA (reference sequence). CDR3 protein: CSANLVDEQFF. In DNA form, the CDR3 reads TGCAGTGCTAACTTGGTTGATGAGCAGTTCTTC.

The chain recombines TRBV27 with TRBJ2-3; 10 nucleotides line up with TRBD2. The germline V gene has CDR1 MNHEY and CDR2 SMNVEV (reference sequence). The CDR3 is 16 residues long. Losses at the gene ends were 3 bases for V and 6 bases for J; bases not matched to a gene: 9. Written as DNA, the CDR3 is TGTGCCAGCAGTTTCCAGGCTAGCGGGAGAGGTGATACGCAGTATTTT. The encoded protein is CASSFQASGRGDTQYF.

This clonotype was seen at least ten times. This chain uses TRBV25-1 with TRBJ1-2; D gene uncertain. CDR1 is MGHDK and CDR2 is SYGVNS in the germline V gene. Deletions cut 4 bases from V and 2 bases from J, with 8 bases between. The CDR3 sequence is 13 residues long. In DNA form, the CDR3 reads TGTGCCAGCAGTGGGCTACAGAACTATGGCTACACCTTC. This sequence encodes CASSGLQNYGYTF.

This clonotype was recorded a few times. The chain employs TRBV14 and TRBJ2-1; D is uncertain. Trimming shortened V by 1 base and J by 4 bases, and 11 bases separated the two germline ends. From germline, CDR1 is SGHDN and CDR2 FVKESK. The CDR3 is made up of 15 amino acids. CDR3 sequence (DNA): TGTGCCAGCAGCCAAGTGCTGGGAAGATACAATGAGCAGTTCTTC. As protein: CASSQVLGRYNEQFF.

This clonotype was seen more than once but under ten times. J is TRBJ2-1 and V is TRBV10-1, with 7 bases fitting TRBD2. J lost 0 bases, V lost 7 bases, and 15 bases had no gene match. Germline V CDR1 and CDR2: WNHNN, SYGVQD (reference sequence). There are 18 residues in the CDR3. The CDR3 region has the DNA TGCGCCAGCACCCCCAGCGTGGAAGCGGGAAGCTCCTACAATGAGCAGTTCTTC. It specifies CASTPSVEAGSSYNEQFF.

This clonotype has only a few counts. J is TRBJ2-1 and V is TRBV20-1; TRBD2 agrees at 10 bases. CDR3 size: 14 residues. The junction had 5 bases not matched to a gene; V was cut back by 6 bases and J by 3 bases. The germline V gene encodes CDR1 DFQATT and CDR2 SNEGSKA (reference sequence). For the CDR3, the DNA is TGCAGTGCAGGGAGCGGGAGGGACTACAATGAGCAGTTCTTC. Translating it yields CSAGSGRDYNEQFF.

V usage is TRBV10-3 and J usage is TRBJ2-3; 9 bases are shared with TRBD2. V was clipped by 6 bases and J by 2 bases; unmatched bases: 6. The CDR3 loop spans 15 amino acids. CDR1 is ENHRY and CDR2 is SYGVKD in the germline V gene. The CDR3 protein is CAISPAGGNTDTQYF. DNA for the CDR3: TGTGCCATCAGCCCAGCGGGAGGAAACACAGATACGCAGTATTTT.

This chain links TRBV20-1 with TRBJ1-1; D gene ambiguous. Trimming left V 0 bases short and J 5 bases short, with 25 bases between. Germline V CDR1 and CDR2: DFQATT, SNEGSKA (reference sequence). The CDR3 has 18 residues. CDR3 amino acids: CSARDYQVQNSLYTEAFF. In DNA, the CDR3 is TGCAGTGCTAGAGATTACCAGGTCCAAAACTCTTTGTATACTGAAGCTTTCTTT.

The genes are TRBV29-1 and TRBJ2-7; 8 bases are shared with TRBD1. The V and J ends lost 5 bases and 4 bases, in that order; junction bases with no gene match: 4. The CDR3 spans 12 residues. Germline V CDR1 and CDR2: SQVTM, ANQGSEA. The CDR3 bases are TGCAGCGTTCGGACAGGGCCATACGAGCAGTACTTC. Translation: CSVRTGPYEQYF.

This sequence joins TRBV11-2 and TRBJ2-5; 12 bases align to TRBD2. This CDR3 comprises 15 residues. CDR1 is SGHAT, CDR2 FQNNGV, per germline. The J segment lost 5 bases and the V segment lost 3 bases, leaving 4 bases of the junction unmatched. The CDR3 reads CASSFFGTSGETQYF. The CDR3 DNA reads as TGTGCCAGCAGCTTTTTCGGGACTAGCGGGGAGACCCAGTACTTC.